Below, one T cell receptor beta chain is given with its context. Its antigen is not known. This sample is drawn from a study of T-cell memory formation after mild COVID-19. Regarding the study as a whole: Contracting clones, day 15 to 85, had balanced CD4/CD8, and later expanders favored CD4+.

V lost 3 bases and J lost 8, with 17 bases in between. CDR1 and CDR2 from the germline V gene are SGHRS and YFSETQ. This CDR3 is built from 14 residues. TCRdb recomputed calls from the 5' RACE reads with MiXCR, one row per CDR3 protein. Among about 410,000 distinct CDR3 sequences listed, roughly 18% were seen once. The sequence came from a man between 18 and 29 years old who had mild COVID-19 (a few samples of this study predate the infection). Cell type and time point are not known. The rearrangement uses TRBV5-1 and TRBJ1-2, with D tentatively TRBD1 (6 bases). Material: PBMCs or a T cell subset sorted from them (not recorded which). The CDR3 protein is CASSSQGGNDGYTF. The DNA for the CDR3 is TGCGCCAGCAGCTCACAAGGGGGGAATGACGGCTACACCTTC. Looking up the rest from reference TRBV5-1 and TRBJ1-2 gives the full variable domain: KAGVTQTPRYLIKTRGQQVTLSCSPISGHRSVSWYQQTPGQGLQFLFEYFSETQRNKGNFPGRFSGRQFSNSRSEMNVSTLELGDSALYLCASSSQGGNDGYTFGSGTRLTVV.